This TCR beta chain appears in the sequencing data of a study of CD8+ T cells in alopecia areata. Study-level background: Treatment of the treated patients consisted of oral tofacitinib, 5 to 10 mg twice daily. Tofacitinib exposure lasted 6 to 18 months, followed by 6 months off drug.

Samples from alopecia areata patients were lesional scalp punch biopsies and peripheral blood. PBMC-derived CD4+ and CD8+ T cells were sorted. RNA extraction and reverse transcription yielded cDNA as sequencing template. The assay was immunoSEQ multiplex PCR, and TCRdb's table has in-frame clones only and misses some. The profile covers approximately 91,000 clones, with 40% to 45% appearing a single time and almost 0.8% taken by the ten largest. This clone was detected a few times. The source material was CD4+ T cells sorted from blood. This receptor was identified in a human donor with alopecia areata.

CDR3 nucleotide sequence: TGCAGCGTGGGGGACAGGGATGAGCAGTTCTTC. Translated, it gives CSVGDRDEQFF. This chain connects TRBV29-1 to TRBJ2-1; 9 nucleotides agree with TRBD1. Germline V gene lookup returns CDR1 SQVTM and CDR2 ANQGSEA. The CDR3 is 11 amino acids. J gave up 8 bases and V 6 bases, and 2 bases lay outside the gene matches.